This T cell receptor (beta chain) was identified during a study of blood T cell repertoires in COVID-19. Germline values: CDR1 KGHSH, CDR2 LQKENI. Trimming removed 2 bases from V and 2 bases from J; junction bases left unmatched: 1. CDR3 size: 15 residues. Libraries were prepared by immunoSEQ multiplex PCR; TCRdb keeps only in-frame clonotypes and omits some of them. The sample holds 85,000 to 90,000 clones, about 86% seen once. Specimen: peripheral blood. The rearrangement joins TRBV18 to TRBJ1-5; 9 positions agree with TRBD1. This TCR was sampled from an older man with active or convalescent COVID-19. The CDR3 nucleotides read TGTGCCAGCTCACCAAGGACAGGGGGCAATCAGCCCCAGCATTTT. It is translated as CASSPRTGGNQPQHF.